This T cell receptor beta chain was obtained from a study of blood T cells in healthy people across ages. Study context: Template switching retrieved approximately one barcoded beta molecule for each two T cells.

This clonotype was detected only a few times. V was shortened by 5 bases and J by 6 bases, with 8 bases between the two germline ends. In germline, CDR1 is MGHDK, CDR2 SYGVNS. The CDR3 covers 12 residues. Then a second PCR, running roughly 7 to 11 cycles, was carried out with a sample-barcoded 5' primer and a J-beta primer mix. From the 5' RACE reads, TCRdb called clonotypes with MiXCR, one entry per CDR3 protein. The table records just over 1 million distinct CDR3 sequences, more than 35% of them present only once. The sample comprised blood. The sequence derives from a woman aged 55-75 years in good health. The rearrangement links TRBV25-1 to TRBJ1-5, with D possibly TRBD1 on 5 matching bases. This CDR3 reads CASSQGFQPQHF. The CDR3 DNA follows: TGTGCCAGCAGTCAGGGTTTTCAGCCCCAGCATTTT.